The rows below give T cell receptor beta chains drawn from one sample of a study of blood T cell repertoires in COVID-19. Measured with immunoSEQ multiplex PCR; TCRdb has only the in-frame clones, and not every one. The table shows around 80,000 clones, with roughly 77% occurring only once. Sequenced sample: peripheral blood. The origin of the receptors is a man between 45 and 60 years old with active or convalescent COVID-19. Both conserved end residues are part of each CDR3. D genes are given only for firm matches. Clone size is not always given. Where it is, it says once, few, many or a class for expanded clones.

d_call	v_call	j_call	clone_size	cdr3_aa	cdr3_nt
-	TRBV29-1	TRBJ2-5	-	CSVRPPTGSGTQYF	TGCAGCGTCCGGCCCCCTACAGGGTCGGGGACCCAGTACTTC
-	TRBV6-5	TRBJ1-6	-	CASSRGQNSPLHF	TGTGCCAGCAGTCGCGGCCAGAATTCACCCCTCCACTTT
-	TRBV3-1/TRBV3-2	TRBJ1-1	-	CASSRESNTEAFF	TGTGCCAGCAGCCGCGAATCGAACACTGAAGCTTTCTTT
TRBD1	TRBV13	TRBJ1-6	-	CASSLMVGTVNSPLHF	TGTGCCAGCAGCTTAATGGTCGGGACAGTTAATTCACCCCTCCACTTT
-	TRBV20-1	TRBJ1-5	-	CSASTHSSSNQPQHF	TGCAGTGCTAGTACCCATTCGAGTAGCAATCAGCCCCAGCATTTT
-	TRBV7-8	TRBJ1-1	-	CASSPGGALNTEAFF	TGTGCCAGCAGCCCGGGGGGAGCGTTGAACACTGAAGCTTTCTTT
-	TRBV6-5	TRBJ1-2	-	CASSSGFNYGYTF	TGTGCCAGCAGTTCGGGATTTAACTATGGCTACACCTTC
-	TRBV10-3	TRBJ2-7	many	CAISDGHPFEQYF	TGTGCCATCAGTGACGGACACCCCTTCGAGCAGTACTTC
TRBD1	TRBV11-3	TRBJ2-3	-	CASSARQGGTDTQYF	TGTGCCAGCAGCGCGAGACAGGGTGGGACAGATACGCAGTATTTT
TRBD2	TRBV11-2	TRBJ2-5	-	CASSDGTSGQETQYF	TGTGCCAGCAGCGATGGGACTAGCGGACAAGAGACCCAGTACTTC
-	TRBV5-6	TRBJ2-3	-	CASSLGGASTDTQYF	TGTGCCAGCAGCTTAGGGGGGGCTAGCACAGATACGCAGTATTTT
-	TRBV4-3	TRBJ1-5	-	CASSQRGEGVKHF	TGCGCCAGCAGCCAAAGAGGGGAGGGGGTTAAGCATTTT
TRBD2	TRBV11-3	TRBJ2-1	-	CASSSGLAGGEQFF	TGTGCCAGCAGCTCCGGGCTAGCGGGCGGTGAGCAGTTCTTC
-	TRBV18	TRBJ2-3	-	CASSRLRTDTQYF	TGTGCCAGCTCACGACTGCGCACAGATACGCAGTATTTT
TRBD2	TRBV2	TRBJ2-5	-	CASSEASGGAETQYF	TGTGCCAGCAGTGAAGCCAGCGGGGGGGCAGAGACCCAGTACTTC